This T cell receptor (beta chain) was obtained from a study of beta chain features in type 1 diabetes. Study findings and constraints: Any HLA type influence on TCRB rearrangement was left unresolved here. Type 1 diabetes patients showed a moderate but significant shortening of TCRB CDR3s in all four CD4+ subsets. A greater similarity of naive, central memory and Treg TCRB repertoires was seen among patients than among healthy donors.

Expressed TCRB transcripts got sequenced, as all isolated RNA was reverse transcribed. The protocol was immunoSEQ multiplex PCR, while the TCRdb copy is restricted to in-frame clones and leaves out a portion. The table includes some 240,000 clones, roughly 17% detected once. CD45RO/CCR7/CD25/CD127/CD95/CD27 staining was used to isolate CD4+ naive, central memory, regulatory and stem cell-like memory cells by sorting. Germline V CDR1 and CDR2: SQVTM, ANQGSEA. The trim removed 1 base at V and 9 bases at J, leaving 2 bases unmatched. The CDR3 is 11 residues long. To note about this clone: Antigen specificity is unknown.

This sequence was found in a man aged 25 to 40 with type 1 diabetes. The material sequenced was naive CD4+ T cells from blood. The chain carries TRBV29-1 and TRBJ1-1; 7 positions agree with TRBD1. This CDR3 reads CSVEADRKAFF. CDR3 nucleotide sequence: TGCAGCGTTGAAGCGGACAGGAAAGCTTTCTTT.